The next 13 T cell receptor beta chains were all read from a single sample in a study of T-cell reconstitution after alpha-beta-depleted transplantation in children. Molecular barcoding with unique molecular identifiers was used for the TCRbeta library. TCRdb independently ran MiXCR on the PCR reads; one entry per CDR3 protein. The sample has some 400,000 distinct CDR3 sequences; roughly 21% are singletons. The sample was PBMCs from the stem cell graft donor, taken from the stem cell graft. The receptor set was obtained from a human donor who donated a stem cell graft to a child with acute myeloid leukemia.

The chain couples TRBV5-5 to TRBJ2-5, with TRBD2 matching 9 bases. This CDR3 has 15 residues. In germline, CDR1 is SGHKS, CDR2 YYEKEE (reference sequence). V dropped 1 base and J dropped 5; count of bases not matched to a gene: 6. CDR3 nucleotide sequence: TGTGCCAGCAGCTTGCTAGCGGGAATACAGGAGACCCAGTACTTC. Amino acid sequence: CASSLLAGIQETQYF. The complete variable domain, with remaining parts taken from reference TRBV5-5 and TRBJ2-5, reads DAGVTQSPTHLIKTRGQQVTLRCSPISGHKSVSWYQQVLGQGPQFIFQYYEKEERGRGNFPDRFSARQFPNYSSELNVNALLLGDSALYLCASSLLAGIQETQYFGPGTRLLVL.

The chain couples TRBV28 to TRBJ1-4; 8 bases are shared with TRBD1. The CDR3 spans 13 residues. Trimming at V came to 9 bases and at J to 7 bases, leaving 7 bases not matched to a gene. Germline loops: CDR1 MDHEN, CDR2 SYDVKM. Here the CDR3 DNA reads TGTGCCAGTAGGACAGGGCGGGGTGAAAAACTGTTTTTT. Translated: CASRTGRGEKLFF.

This clonotype was seen many times. The CDR3 DNA is TGCAGTGCTAGCTTAGCGGGAGCCAATGAGCAGTTCTTC. This codes for CSASLAGANEQFF. The chain employs TRBV20-1 and TRBJ2-1; 9 bases are shared with TRBD2. The CDR3 is made up of 13 amino acids. Germline V gives CDR1 DFQATT, CDR2 SNEGSKA (reference sequence). Trimming took 3 bases from V and 6 from J; bases not matched to a gene: 3.

The gene calls are TRBV7-3 and TRBJ2-1, with 11 bases matching TRBD2. With V trimmed by 5 bases and J by 10 bases, 13 bases remained unmatched. The CDR3 consists of 16 residues. Germline V gene lookup returns CDR1 SGHTA and CDR2 FQGTGA. CDR3 loop: CASSRGGLAGLGEQFF. CDR3 coding DNA: TGTGCCAGCAGCCGCGGCGGACTAGCGGGCCTTGGGGAGCAGTTCTTC.

The chain couples TRBV9 to TRBJ2-1; 12 nucleotides line up with TRBD2. Germline assignment: CDR1 SGDLS and CDR2 YYNGEE. CDR3 length: 17 amino acids. The V gene end was trimmed by 2 bases and the J gene end by 2 bases; junction bases not matched to a gene: 5. CDR3 protein: CASSVSSGRGPYNEQFF. In nucleotides, the CDR3 is TGTGCCAGCAGCGTCTCTAGCGGGAGGGGGCCCTACAATGAGCAGTTCTTC.

The genes are TRBV5-1 and TRBJ2-1, with 12 bases that match TRBD1. J was trimmed by 7 bases and V by 4 bases; bases with no gene match: 3. There are 14 residues in the CDR3. The V gene's germline CDR1 is SGHRS and CDR2 YFSETQ. CDR3 nucleotide sequence: TGCGCCAGCAGCGCGGGACAGGGGGCAAATGAGCAGTTCTTC. This encodes CASSAGQGANEQFF.

The chain recombines TRBV7-9 with TRBJ1-1; a possible D gene is TRBD1 (5 bases). V shed 1 base and J shed 3 bases, with 15 bases lying between them. The germline V gene encodes CDR1 SEHNR and CDR2 FQNEAQ (reference sequence). The CDR3 runs to 16 residues. The CDR3 reads CASSLGTWWGDTEAFF. As DNA, the CDR3 is TGTGCCAGCAGCTTAGGTACCTGGTGGGGGGACACTGAAGCTTTCTTT. Full variable domain (remainder filled in from reference TRBV7-9 and TRBJ1-1): DTGVSQNPRHKITKRGQNVTFRCDPISEHNRLYWYRQTLGQGPEFLTYFQNEAQLEKSRLLSDRFSAERPKGSFSTLEIQRTEQGDSAMYLCASSLGTWWGDTEAFFGQGTRLTVV.

The chain uses TRBV20-1 and TRBJ2-7, with 9 bases that match TRBD2. CDR3 length: 15 amino acids. The V gene end was trimmed by 5 bases and the J gene end by 0 bases; junction bases not matched to a gene: 8. CDR1 and CDR2 (germline): DFQATT, SNEGSKA (reference sequence). The CDR3 loop is CSAGAELAGSYEQYF. CDR3 DNA: TGCAGTGCTGGGGCAGAACTAGCGGGCTCCTACGAGCAGTACTTC.

This clonotype occurred many times. The chain is built from TRBV6-1 and TRBJ2-7; 11 bases are shared with TRBD1. V trimming: 5 bases; J trimming: 6 bases; junction bases outside the gene matches: 3. The CDR3 extends over 13 amino acids. Germline values: CDR1 MNHNS, CDR2 SASEGT. The DNA of the CDR3 is TGTGCCAGCAGTAAAGGGACAGGGGGCGAGCAGTACTTC. Protein sequence: CASSKGTGGEQYF.

This clonotype was observed a single time. This chain links TRBV25-1 with TRBJ2-4; D gene ambiguous. Germline V gene sequence: CDR1 MGHDK, CDR2 SYGVNS. The CDR3 is 16 residues long. V dropped 0 bases and J dropped 0 bases, with 9 bases sitting between them. The CDR3 loop is CASSEYGRGAKNIQYF. The CDR3 DNA reads TGTGCCAGCAGTGAATACGGGCGTGGAGCCAAAAACATTCAGTACTTC.

CDR3 in amino acids: CAISEPGQGANEQYF. The CDR3 coding sequence is TGTGCCATCAGTGAACCCGGACAGGGGGCGAATGAGCAGTACTTC. The rearrangement links TRBV10-3 to TRBJ2-7; TRBD1 agrees at 11 bases. Germline V gene sequence: CDR1 ENHRY, CDR2 SYGVKD. With 3 bases clipped from V and 7 bases from J, the junction kept 8 bases outside the gene matches. The CDR3 contains 15 residues.

This chain joins TRBV6-5 and TRBJ1-6, with a tentative D call TRBD1 (6 bases). V lost 5 bases to trimming and J lost 10 bases, with 9 bases between them. The CDR3 is made up of 12 amino acids. CDR1 and CDR2 (germline): MNHEY, SVGAGI. DNA of the CDR3: TGTGCCAGCAGTCACAGGGAGTCACCCCTCCACTTT. This gives the protein CASSHRESPLHF.

This clonotype was recorded at least ten times. V is TRBV15 and J is TRBJ2-3; 7 nucleotides align to TRBD1. Germline values: CDR1 LNHNV, CDR2 YYDKDF (reference sequence). CDR3 size: 16 residues. The junction had 6 bases not matched to a gene; V was cut back by 0 bases and J by 3 bases. In DNA form, the CDR3 reads TGTGCCACCAGCAGAGAGACAGGGAGTGTGACAGATACGCAGTATTTT. Translation gives CATSRETGSVTDTQYF.